The table lists the clone carrying this T cell receptor (beta chain) with a few counts. The antigen remains undetermined. Sequencing used immunoSEQ multiplex PCR; TCRdb keeps in-frame clones, though not all of them. The data contain about 9,600 clones, around 84% of them singletons. Both intraepithelial and lamina propria lymphocytes were released by processing graft tissue. V shed 8 bases and J shed 3 bases, with 14 bases lying between them. CDR3 length equals 14 residues. CDR1 MNHEY and CDR2 SVGAGI come from the germline V gene. These data belong to a study of graft-versus-host responses after intestinal transplantation. Study overall: Transplant recipients had multivisceral, liver-intestinal, or isolated intestinal grafts. Recipients uniformly received anti-thymocyte globulin induction, followed by tacrolimus and steroids for approximately 3 years.

Study-level findings and limits: Across patients carrying graft-donor T cell macrochimerism, allografts held high graft-versus-host to host-versus-graft clonal ratios. Investigators detected GvH clones in recipient marrow, with some emerging earlier in ileum or blood.

The material sequenced was ileum tissue, taken approximately 530 days after intestinal transplant. The V call is TRBV6-5, the J call TRBJ2-1; the D is unclear. The receptor was isolated from a human patient who received an intestinal transplant, so some T cells may come from the graft donor. The CDR3 bases are TGTGCCAGCCGTTTTGGGCCAAGCTACAATGAGCAGTTCTTC. Encoded protein: CASRFGPSYNEQFF.